This TCR beta chain came from a study of memory CD4+ T cells and cytomegalovirus serostatus. This clone was recorded once. The antigen is unknown. The CDR3 has 10 amino acids. Germline V CDR1 and CDR2: SNHLY, FYNNEI. Trimming pared 2 bases from V and 12 bases from J, leaving 8 bases between. Only in-frame clones appear in the TCRdb table, and some are missing; sequencing was by immunoSEQ multiplex PCR. Of around 60,000 clones listed, roughly four fifths are singletons. Single viable CD3+CD4+CD8-CD45RO+ cells were sorted as the memory CD4+ T cells. Serum IgG to CMV pp150, pp28, p38 and p52 defined serostatus. CD4+ T cells were isolated by positive magnetic selection. Study observations and caveats: Repertoires predicted CMV serostatus with median bootstrapped AUC of about 0.96.

The chain uses TRBV2 and TRBJ2-7; the D is unclear. The sample was memory CD4+ T cells from blood. This receptor was obtained from an adult in good health and CMV-seronegative. For the CDR3, the DNA is TGTGCCAGCAGTGAACTAGTTTCGTACTTC. Translating gives CASSELVSYF.